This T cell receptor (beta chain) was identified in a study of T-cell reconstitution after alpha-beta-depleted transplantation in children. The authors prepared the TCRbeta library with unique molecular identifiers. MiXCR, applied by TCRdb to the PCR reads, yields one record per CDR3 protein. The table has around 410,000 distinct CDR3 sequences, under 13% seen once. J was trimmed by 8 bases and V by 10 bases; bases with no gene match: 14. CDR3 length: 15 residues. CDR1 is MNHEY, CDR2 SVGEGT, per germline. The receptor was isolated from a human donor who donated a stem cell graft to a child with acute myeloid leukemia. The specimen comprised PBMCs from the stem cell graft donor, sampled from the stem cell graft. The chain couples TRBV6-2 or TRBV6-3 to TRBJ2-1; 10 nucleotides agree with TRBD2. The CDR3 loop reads CATRGASGSNHEQFF. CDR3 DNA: TGTGCCACCCGGGGGGCTAGCGGGAGTAACCATGAGCAGTTCTTC.